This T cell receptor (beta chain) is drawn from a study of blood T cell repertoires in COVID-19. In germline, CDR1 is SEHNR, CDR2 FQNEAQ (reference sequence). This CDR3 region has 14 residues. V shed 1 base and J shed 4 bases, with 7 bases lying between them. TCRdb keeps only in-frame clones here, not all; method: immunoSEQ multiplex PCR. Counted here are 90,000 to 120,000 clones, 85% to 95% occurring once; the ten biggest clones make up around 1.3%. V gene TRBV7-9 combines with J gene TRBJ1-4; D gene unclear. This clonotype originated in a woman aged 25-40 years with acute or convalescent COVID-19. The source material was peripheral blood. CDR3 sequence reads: CASSLGQNNEKLFF. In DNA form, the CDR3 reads TGTGCCAGCAGCTTAGGGCAGAATAATGAAAAACTGTTTTTT.